This T cell receptor beta chain was captured by sequencing in a study of blood T cell repertoires in COVID-19. Data came from immunoSEQ multiplex PCR; TCRdb stores just in-frame clones and leaves some out. The sample includes about 220,000 clones, approximately 83% of them seen just once. The sequencing sample was made of PBMCs or T cells enriched from blood (not recorded which). This receptor was identified in an older woman who had recovered from COVID-19.

The CDR3 coding sequence is TGCGCCAGCAGCCCAACAGGCCGGCTGAACACCGGGGAGCTGTTTTTT. Protein sequence: CASSPTGRLNTGELFF. V and J are TRBV5-1 and TRBJ2-2, with D perhaps matching TRBD1 (5 bases). The V end lost 4 bases, the J end lost 1 base, and 14 bases lay between the germline ends. CDR1 and CDR2 (germline): SGHRS, YFSETQ. CDR3 length: 16 amino acids.